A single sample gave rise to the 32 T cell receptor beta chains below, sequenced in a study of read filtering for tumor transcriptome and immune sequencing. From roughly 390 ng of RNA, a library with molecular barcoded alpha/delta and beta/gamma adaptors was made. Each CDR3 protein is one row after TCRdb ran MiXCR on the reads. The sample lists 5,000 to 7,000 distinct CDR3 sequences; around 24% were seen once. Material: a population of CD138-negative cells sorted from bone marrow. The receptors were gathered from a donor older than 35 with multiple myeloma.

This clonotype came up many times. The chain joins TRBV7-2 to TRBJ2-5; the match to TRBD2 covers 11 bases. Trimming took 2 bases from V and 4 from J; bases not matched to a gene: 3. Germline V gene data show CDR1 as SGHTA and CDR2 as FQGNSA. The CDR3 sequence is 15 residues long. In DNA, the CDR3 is TGTGCCAGCAGCTTAAATGGACTAGCGGGAGAGACCCAGTACTTC. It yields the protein CASSLNGLAGETQYF.

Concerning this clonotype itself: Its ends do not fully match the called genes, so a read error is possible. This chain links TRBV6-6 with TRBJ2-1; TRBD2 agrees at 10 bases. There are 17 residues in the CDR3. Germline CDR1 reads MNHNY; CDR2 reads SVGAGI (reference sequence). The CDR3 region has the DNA TGTGGCAGCAGTTACTCATCCCTAGCGGGAGTTTACAATGAGCAGTTCTTC. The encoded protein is CGSSYSSLAGVYNEQFF.

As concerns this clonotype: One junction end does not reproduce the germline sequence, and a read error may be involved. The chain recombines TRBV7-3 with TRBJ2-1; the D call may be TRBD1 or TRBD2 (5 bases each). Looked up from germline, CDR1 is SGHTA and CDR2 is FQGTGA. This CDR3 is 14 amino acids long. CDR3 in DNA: TGTGCCGGCAGCCCGGGACCCTGTGGCGATGATCAGTTCTTC. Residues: CAGSPGPCGDDQFF.

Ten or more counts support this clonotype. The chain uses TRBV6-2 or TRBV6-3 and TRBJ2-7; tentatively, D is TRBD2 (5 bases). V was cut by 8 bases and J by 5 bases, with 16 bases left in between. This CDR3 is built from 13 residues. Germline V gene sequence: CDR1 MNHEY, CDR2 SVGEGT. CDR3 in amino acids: CASREGLDDEQYF. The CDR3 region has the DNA TGTGCCAGCCGGGAAGGACTCGATGACGAGCAGTACTTC.

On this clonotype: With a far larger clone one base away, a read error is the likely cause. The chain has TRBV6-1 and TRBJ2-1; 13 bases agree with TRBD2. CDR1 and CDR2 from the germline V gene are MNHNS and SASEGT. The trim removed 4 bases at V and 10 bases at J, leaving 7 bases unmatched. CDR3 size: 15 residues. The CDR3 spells CASSVPGLAGTEQFF. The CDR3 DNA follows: TGTGCCAGCAGTGTACCGGGACTAGCGGGAACGGAGCAGTTCTTC.

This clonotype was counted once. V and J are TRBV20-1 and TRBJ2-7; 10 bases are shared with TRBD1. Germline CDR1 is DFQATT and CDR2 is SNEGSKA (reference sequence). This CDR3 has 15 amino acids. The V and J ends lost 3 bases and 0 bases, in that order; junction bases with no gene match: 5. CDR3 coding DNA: TGCAGTGCTAGGGGACAGGGGTCGACCTCCTACGAGCAGTACTTC. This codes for CSARGQGSTSYEQYF.

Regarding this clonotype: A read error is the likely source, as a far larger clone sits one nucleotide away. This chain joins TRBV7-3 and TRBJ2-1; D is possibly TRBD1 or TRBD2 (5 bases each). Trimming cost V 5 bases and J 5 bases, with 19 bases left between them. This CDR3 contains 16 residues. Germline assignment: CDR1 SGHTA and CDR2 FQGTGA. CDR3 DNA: TGTGCCAGCAGCCCTAGAGAGGGGAAACTCCACAATGAGCAGTTCTTC. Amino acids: CASSPREGKLHNEQFF.

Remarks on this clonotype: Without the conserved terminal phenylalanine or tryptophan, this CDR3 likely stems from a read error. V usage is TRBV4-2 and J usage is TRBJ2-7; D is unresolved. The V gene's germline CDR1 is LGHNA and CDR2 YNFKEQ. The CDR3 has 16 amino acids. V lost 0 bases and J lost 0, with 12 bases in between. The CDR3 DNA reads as TGTGCCAGCAGCCAAGATGTAAGGCCGAGCTCCTACGAGCAGTACCTC. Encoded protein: CASSQDVRPSSYEQYL.

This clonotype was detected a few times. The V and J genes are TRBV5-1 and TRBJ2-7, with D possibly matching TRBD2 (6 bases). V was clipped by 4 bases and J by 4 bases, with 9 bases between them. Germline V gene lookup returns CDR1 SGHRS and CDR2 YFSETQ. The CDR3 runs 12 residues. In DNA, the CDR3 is TGCGCCAGCAGCCCGGAGGGGTACGAGCAGTACTTC. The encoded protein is CASSPEGYEQYF.

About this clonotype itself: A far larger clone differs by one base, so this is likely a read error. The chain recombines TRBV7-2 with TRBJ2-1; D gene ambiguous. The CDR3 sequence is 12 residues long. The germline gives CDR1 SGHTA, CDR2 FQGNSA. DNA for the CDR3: TGTGCCAGCGGCTTAAGGTACAATGAGCAGTTCTTC. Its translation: CASGLRYNEQFF.

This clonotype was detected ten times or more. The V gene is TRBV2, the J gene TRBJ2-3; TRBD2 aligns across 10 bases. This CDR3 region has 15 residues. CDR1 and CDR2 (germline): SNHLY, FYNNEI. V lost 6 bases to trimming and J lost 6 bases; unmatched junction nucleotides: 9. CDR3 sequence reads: CASRLGLAEADTQYF. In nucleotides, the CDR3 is TGTGCCAGCAGACTTGGACTAGCGGAAGCGGATACGCAGTATTTT.

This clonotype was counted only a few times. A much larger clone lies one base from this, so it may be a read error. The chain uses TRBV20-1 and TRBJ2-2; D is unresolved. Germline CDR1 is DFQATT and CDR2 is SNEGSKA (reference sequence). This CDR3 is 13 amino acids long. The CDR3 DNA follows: TGCGGTGCTAGAGTGGAAGGGACCGGGGAGCTGTTTTTT. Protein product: CGARVEGTGELFF.

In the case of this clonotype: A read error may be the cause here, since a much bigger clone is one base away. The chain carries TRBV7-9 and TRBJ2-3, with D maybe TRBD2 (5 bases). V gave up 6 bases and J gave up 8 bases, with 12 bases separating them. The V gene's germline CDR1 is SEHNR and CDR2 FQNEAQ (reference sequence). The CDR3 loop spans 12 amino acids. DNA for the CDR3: TGTGCCAGCAGTTCACGGGAAGGTACGCAGTATTTT. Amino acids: CASSSREGTQYF. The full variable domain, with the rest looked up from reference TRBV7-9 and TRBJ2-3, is DTGVSQNPRHKITKRGQNVTFRCDPISEHNRLYWYRQTLGQGPEFLTYFQNEAQLEKSRLLSDRFSAERPKGSFSTLEIQRTEQGDSAMYLCASSSREGTQYFGPGTRLTVL.

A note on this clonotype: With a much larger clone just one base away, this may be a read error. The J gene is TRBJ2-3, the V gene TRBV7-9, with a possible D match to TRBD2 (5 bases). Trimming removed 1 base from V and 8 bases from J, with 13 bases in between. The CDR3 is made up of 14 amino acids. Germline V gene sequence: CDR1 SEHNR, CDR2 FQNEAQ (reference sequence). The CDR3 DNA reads TGTGCCAGCAGCTTAGAACTAGACCCAGGTACGCAGTATTTT. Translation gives CASSLELDPGTQYF.

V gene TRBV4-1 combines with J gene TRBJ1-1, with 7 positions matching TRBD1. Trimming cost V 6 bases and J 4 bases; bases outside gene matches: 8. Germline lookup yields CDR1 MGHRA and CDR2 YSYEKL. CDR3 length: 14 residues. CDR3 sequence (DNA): TGCGCCAGCAGAGCAACAGGGGCCGGCACTGAAGCTTTCTTT. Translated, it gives CASRATGAGTEAFF.

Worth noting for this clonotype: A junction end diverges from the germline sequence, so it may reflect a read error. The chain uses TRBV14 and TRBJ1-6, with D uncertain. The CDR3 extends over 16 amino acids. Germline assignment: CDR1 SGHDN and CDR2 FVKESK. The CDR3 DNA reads TGTGCCAGCAGCCAAGCCCCCTTACGTCGGACCCCTGAAGCTTACTTT. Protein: CASSQAPLRRTPEAYF.

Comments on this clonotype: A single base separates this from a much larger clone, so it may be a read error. The DNA for the CDR3 is TGTGTCAGCAGCTTAGGCCCGGGTTCCTACGAGCAGTACTTC. Its protein product is CVSSLGPGSYEQYF. This chain uses TRBV7-6 with TRBJ2-7; D is uncertain. The length of the CDR3 is 14 residues. CDR1 and CDR2 from the germline V gene are SGHVS and FNYEAQ.

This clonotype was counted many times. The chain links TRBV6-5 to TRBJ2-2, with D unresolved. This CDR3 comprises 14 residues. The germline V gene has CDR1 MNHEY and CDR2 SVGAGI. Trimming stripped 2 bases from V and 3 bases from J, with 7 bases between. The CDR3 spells CASSYGSYTGELFF. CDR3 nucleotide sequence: TGTGCCAGCAGTTACGGGTCATACACCGGGGAGCTGTTTTTT.

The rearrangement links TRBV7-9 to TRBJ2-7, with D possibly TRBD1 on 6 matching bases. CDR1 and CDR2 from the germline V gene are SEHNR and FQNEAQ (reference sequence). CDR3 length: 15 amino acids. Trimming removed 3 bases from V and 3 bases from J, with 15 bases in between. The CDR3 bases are TGTGCCAGCAGCTTTCCATCAAGGGACAACTACGAGCAGTACTTC. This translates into CASSFPSRDNYEQYF.

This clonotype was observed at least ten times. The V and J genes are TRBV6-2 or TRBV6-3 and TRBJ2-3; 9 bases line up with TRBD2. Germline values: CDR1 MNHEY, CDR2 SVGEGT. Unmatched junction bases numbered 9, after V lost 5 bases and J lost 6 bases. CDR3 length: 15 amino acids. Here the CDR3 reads CASSEPGLAHDTQYF. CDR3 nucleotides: TGTGCCAGCAGTGAACCGGGACTAGCTCATGATACGCAGTATTTT.

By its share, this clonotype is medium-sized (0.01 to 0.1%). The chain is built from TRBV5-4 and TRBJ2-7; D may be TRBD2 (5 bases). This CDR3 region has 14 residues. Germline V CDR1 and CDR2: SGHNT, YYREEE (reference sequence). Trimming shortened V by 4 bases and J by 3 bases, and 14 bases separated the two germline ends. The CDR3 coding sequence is TGTGCCAGCAGCCTTCAAGGTAGCGACTACGAGCAGTACTTC. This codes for CASSLQGSDYEQYF. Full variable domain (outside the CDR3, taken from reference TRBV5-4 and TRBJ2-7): ETGVTQSPTHLIKTRGQQVTLRCSSQSGHNTVSWYQQALGQGPQFIFQYYREEENGRGNFPPRFSGLQFPNYSSELNVNALELDDSALYLCASSLQGSDYEQYFGPGTRLTVT.

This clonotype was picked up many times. CDR3 in amino acids: CASSLGAPYGYTF. CDR3 DNA: TGTGCCAGCAGTCTCGGGGCCCCCTATGGCTACACCTTC. The chain joins TRBV12-3 or TRBV12-4 to TRBJ1-2; maybe TRBD1 (5 bases). This CDR3 region has 13 residues. V was trimmed by 5 bases and J by 4 bases, leaving 11 bases between them.

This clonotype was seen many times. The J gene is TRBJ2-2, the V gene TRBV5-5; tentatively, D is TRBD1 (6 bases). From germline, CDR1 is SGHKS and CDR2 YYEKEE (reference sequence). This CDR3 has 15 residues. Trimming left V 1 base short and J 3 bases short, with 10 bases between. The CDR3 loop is CASSLTGSDTGELFF. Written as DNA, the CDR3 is TGTGCCAGCAGCTTGACAGGGTCCGACACCGGGGAGCTGTTTTTT.

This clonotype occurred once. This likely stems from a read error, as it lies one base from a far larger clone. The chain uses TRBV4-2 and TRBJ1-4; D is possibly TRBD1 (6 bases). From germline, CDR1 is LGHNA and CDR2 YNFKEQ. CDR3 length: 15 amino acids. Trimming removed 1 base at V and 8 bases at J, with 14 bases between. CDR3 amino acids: CASSQGGGAREKLFF. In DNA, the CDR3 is TGTGCCAGCAGCCAAGGAGGGGGGGCTCGAGAAAAACTGTTTTTT.

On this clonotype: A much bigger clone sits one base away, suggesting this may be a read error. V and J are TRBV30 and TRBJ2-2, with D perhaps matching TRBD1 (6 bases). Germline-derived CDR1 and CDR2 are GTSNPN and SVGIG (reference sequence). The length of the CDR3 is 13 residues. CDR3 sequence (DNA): TGTGCCTGGACCGTTACAGGGATCGGGGAGCTGCTTTTT. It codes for CAWTVTGIGELLF.

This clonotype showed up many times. The CDR3 region is CASTPGRGLEAFF. The CDR3 DNA is TGTGCCAGCACCCCCGGGAGGGGGCTTGAAGCTTTCTTT. The rearrangement links TRBV27 to TRBJ1-1; 7 bases line up with TRBD1. Trimming cost V 7 bases and J 7 bases; bases outside gene matches: 9. In germline, CDR1 is MNHEY, CDR2 SMNVEV (reference sequence). This CDR3 is built from 13 residues.

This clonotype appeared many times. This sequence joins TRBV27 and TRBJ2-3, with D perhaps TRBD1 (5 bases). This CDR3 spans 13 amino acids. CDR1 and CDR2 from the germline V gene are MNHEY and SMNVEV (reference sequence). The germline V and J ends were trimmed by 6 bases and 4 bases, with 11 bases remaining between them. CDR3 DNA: TGTGCCAGCAGCCGTCAGGGTGCAGATACGCAGTATTTT. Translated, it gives CASSRQGADTQYF.

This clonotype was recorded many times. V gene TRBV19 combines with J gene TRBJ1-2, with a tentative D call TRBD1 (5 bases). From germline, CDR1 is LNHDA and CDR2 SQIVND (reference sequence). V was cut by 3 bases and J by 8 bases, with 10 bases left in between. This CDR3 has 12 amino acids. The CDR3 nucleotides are TGTGCCAGTAGTATTGGCAGGGACGGCTACACCTTC. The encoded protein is CASSIGRDGYTF.

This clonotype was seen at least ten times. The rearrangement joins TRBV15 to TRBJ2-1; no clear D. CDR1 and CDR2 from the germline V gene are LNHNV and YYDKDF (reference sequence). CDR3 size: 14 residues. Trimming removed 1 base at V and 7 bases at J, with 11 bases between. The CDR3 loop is CATSRAWGRNEQFF. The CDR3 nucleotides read TGTGCCACCAGCAGAGCTTGGGGAAGGAATGAGCAGTTCTTC.

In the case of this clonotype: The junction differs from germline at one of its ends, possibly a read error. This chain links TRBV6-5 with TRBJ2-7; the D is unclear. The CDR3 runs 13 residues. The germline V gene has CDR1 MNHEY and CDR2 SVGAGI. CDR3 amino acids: CASSCSGDDEQYF. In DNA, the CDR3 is TGTGCCAGTAGTTGCTCGGGCGATGACGAGCAGTACTTC.

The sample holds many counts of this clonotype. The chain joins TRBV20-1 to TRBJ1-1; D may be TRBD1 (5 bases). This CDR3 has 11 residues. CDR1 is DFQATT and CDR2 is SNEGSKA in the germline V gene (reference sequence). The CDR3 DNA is TGCACCTTGACAGAGAACACTGAAGCTTTCTTT. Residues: CTLTENTEAFF.

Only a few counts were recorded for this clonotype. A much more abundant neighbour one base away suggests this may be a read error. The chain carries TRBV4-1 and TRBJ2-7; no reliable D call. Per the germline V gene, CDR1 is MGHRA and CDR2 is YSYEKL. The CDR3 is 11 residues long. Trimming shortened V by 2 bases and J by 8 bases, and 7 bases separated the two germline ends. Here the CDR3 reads CASSQHGKQYF. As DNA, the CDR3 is TGCGCCAGCAGCCAACACGGCAAGCAGTACTTC.